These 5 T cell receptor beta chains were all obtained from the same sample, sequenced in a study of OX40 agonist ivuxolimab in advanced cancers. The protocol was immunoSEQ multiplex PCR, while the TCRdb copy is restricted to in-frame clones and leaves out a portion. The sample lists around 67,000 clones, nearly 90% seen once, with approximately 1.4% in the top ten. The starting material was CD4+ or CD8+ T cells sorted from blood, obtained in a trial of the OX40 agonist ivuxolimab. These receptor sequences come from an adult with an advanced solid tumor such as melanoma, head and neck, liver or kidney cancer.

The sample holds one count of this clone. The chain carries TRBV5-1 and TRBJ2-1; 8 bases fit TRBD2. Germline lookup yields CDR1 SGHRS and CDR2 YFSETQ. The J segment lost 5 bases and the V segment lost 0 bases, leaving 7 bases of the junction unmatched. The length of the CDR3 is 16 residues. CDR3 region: CASSLEAGRVNNEQFF. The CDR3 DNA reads TGCGCCAGCAGCTTGGAAGCCGGGAGGGTCAACAATGAGCAGTTCTTC.

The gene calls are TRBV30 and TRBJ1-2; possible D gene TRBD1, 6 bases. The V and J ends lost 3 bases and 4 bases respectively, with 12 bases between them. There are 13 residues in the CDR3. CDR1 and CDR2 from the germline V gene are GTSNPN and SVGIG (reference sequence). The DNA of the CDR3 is TGTGCCTGGAGCCTACAGGGAACCTATGGCTACACCTTC. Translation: CAWSLQGTYGYTF.

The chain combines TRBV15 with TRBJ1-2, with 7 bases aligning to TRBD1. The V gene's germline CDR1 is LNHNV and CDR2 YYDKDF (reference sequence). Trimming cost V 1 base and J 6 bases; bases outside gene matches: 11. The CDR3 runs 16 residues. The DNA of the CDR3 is TGTGCCACCAGCAGAGTCCGGGGAGGGGGCTTTCATGGCTACACCTTC. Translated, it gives CATSRVRGGGFHGYTF.

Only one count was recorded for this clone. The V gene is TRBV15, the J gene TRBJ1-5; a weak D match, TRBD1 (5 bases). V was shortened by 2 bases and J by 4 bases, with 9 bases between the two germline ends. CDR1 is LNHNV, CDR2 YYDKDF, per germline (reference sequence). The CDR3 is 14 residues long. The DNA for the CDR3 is TGTGCCACCAGCAGAACCACAGGAAATCAGCCCCAGCATTTT. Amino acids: CATSRTTGNQPQHF.

The CDR3 region has the DNA TGTGCCAGCAGCTCCACTAGAAACAATGAGCAGTTCTTC. Amino acid sequence: CASSSTRNNEQFF. The J gene is TRBJ2-1, the V gene TRBV7-2; D perhaps matches TRBD2 (5 bases). V shed 4 bases and J shed 5 bases, with 9 bases lying between them. The length of the CDR3 is 13 residues. Germline assignment: CDR1 SGHTA and CDR2 FQGNSA. Combining the CDR3 with reference TRBV7-2 and TRBJ2-1 gives the whole variable domain GAGVSQSPSNKVTEKGKDVELRCDPISGHTALYWYRQSLGQGLEFLIYFQGNSAPDKSGLPSDRFSAERTGGSVSTLTIQRTQQEDSAVYLCASSSTRNNEQFFGPGTRLTVL.